The 26 T cell receptor beta chains below all came from one sample that was sequenced in a study of somatic mutations in cytotoxic T cells in rheumatoid arthritis. Some clones are missing from TCRdb's copy, which holds only in-frame ones; the method was immunoSEQ multiplex PCR. This table has 3,600 or so clones, approximately 84% appearing once. Specimen: CD8+ T cells sorted from blood. The receptors come from a man in his forties or fifties with rheumatoid arthritis.

The J gene is TRBJ2-7, the V gene TRBV29-1, with D perhaps TRBD1 (5 bases). The CDR3 sequence is 12 residues long. In germline, CDR1 is SQVTM, CDR2 ANQGSEA. Trimming cost V 1 base and J 6 bases, with 10 bases left between them. The CDR3 DNA sequence: TGCAGCGTTGAAGGACCAGGGCGCGAGCAGTACTTC. Residues: CSVEGPGREQYF.

The V and J genes are TRBV9 and TRBJ2-1, with 7 bases aligning to TRBD2. Germline CDR1 SGDLS, CDR2 YYNGEE. Losses at the gene ends were 1 base for V and 10 bases for J; bases not matched to a gene: 5. The CDR3 totals 13 residues. In DNA, the CDR3 is TGTGCCAGCAGCGTAAAGGTGGGGGGGGAGCAGTTCTTC. This translates into CASSVKVGGEQFF.

Only a few counts were recorded for this clone. The CDR3 loop reads CATSRDGQGSYEQYF. CDR3 sequence (DNA): TGTGCCACCAGCAGAGATGGACAGGGCTCCTACGAGCAGTACTTC. This chain links TRBV15 with TRBJ2-7, with TRBD1 identical over 8 bases. Germline-derived CDR1 and CDR2 are LNHNV and YYDKDF (reference sequence). The CDR3 contains 15 residues. The junction had 1 base not matched to a gene; V was cut back by 0 bases and J by 0 bases.

The chain employs TRBV4-2 and TRBJ1-1; weak D call: TRBD1 (6 bases). CDR1 LGHNA and CDR2 YNFKEQ come from the germline V gene. V dropped 2 bases and J dropped 7 bases, with 17 bases sitting between them. The CDR3 contains 15 residues. The CDR3, as DNA: TGTGCCAGCAGCCAAACAAAAACAGGGCGAGTTGAAGCTTTCTTT. This encodes CASSQTKTGRVEAFF.

This chain joins TRBV9 and TRBJ2-5, with 14 bases identical to TRBD2. The J call may be faulty, since TRBJ2-7 better matches the DNA end. Germline lookup yields CDR1 SGDLS and CDR2 YYNGEE. The CDR3 sequence is 16 residues long. DNA for the CDR3: TGTGCCAGCAGCGAGGGGACTAGCGGGAGTTTCTACGAGCAGTACTTC. As protein: CASSEGTSGSFYEQYF.

The rearrangement uses TRBV7-6 and TRBJ2-5; the D gene is possibly TRBD2 (6 bases). V was trimmed by 4 bases and J by 5 bases, leaving 20 bases between them. This CDR3 has 16 amino acids. In germline, CDR1 is SGHVS, CDR2 FNYEAQ. CDR3 protein: CASSSGTSDGGETQYF. The CDR3 coding sequence is TGTGCCAGCAGCTCCGGGACGTCGGATGGGGGGGAGACCCAGTACTTC.

J is TRBJ2-1 and V is TRBV19; weak D call: TRBD2 (6 bases). The CDR3 runs 14 residues. Trimming stripped 9 bases from V and 0 bases from J, with 12 bases between. Germline loops: CDR1 LNHDA, CDR2 SQIVND (reference sequence). CDR3 amino acids: CASRHSGSYNEQFF. Written as DNA, the CDR3 is TGTGCCAGCCGACATAGCGGCTCCTACAATGAGCAGTTCTTC.

The chain employs TRBV10-2 and TRBJ2-1; possible D gene TRBD2, 6 bases. The CDR3 consists of 13 residues. The germline V gene has CDR1 WSHSY and CDR2 SAAADI. The V gene lost 5 bases and the J gene lost 4 bases, with 9 bases spanning the gap. CDR3 nucleotide sequence: TGCGCCAGCAGTCTGGGGAGGTACAATGAGCAGTTCTTC. It encodes CASSLGRYNEQFF.

This clone occurred once. This rearrangement joins TRBV20-1 to TRBJ1-1; no definite D call. Per germline, CDR1 DFQATT and CDR2 SNEGSKA (reference sequence). V shed 6 bases and J shed 10 bases, with 15 bases lying between them. The CDR3 is 11 residues long. CDR3 protein: CSAVKGRGAFF. The CDR3 bases are TGCAGTGCCGTCAAAGGCCGGGGAGCTTTCTTT.

The chain couples TRBV27 to TRBJ1-5; D remains ambiguous. CDR3 length: 12 residues. Germline loops: CDR1 MNHEY, CDR2 SMNVEV (reference sequence). V lost 2 bases, J lost 6 bases, and 5 bases lay in between. CDR3 nucleotide sequence: TGTGCCAGCAGTTTAACGGGTCAGCCCCAGCATTTT. Residues: CASSLTGQPQHF.

This clone was seen more than once but under ten times. One junction end disagrees with the germline gene, perhaps due to a read error. Other nucleotide sequences in the sample specify the same CDR3. This rearrangement joins TRBV5-4 to TRBJ2-7; maybe TRBD2 (5 bases). Germline CDR1 is SGHNT and CDR2 is YYREEE (reference sequence). CDR3 length: 14 residues. CDR3 coding DNA: TGCGCCAGCAGCCAAGGACTCGACTCCTACGAGCAGTACTTC. Protein: CASSQGLDSYEQYF.

CDR3 nucleotides: TGCGCCAGCAGCCAAGAACTAGCGGGAGGACCTAGCACAGATACGCAGTATTTT. As protein: CASSQELAGGPSTDTQYF. The rearrangement joins TRBV4-3 to TRBJ2-3; 12 bases fit TRBD2. The CDR3 length is 18 residues. V lost 0 bases and J lost 0; bases outside the gene matches: 4. Germline V gives CDR1 LGHNA, CDR2 YSLEER.

This chain's CDR3 is CASSFQNSPLHF. In nucleotides, the CDR3 is TGTGCCAGCAGCTTTCAGAATTCACCCCTCCACTTT. This chain connects TRBV5-4 to TRBJ1-6; D remains unclear. V was trimmed by 2 bases and J by 7 bases, leaving 4 bases between them. This CDR3 is 12 amino acids long. The germline CDR1 and CDR2 sequences are SGHNT and YYREEE (reference sequence).

In regard to this clone: Its ends do not fully match the called genes, so a read error is possible. The rearrangement joins TRBV11-2 to TRBJ2-1, with a weak D call TRBD2 (6 bases). The CDR3 totals 12 residues. From germline, CDR1 is SGHAT and CDR2 FQNNGV. The CDR3 region is CASRLAADEQFF. DNA for the CDR3: TGTGCCAGCAGATTAGCGGCGGATGAGCAGTTCTTC. The whole variable domain, filled in from reference TRBV11-2 and TRBJ2-1, reads EAGVAQSPRYKIIEKRQSVAFWCNPISGHATLYWYQQILGQGPKLLIQFQNNGVVDDSQLPKDRFSAERLKGVDSTLKIQPAKLEDSAVYLCASRLAADEQFFGPGTRLTVL.

The CDR3 DNA reads TGTGCCAGCAACCACATGAACACTGAAGCTTTCTTT. It specifies CASNHMNTEAFF. The chain carries TRBV6-6 and TRBJ1-1; D not certain. V lost 7 bases, J lost 0 bases, and 6 bases lay in between. This CDR3 spans 12 amino acids. Germline lookup yields CDR1 MNHNY and CDR2 SVGAGI (reference sequence).

This chain connects TRBV6-5 to TRBJ2-7; tentatively, D is TRBD2 (7 bases). Germline V gene lookup returns CDR1 MNHEY and CDR2 SVGAGI. Trimming pared 6 bases from V and 5 bases from J, leaving 20 bases between. The CDR3 runs 15 residues. For the CDR3, the DNA is TGTGCCAGCAGCCCCCCCAGGGAGGGACATCACGAGCAGTACTTC. Its protein product is CASSPPREGHHEQYF.

DNA of the CDR3: TGTGCCAGCAGCCTCCGAACCGGCAGGATGGGCACAGGGGGCCCTGGAAACACCATATATTTT. This gives the protein CASSLRTGRMGTGGPGNTIYF. The chain is built from TRBV4-2 and TRBJ1-3; 9 bases agree with TRBD1. Germline V gene sequence: CDR1 LGHNA, CDR2 YNFKEQ. The CDR3 has 21 residues. With V trimmed by 4 bases and J by 2 bases, 21 bases remained unmatched.

The chain has TRBV6-6 and TRBJ2-5, with TRBD2 matching over 11 bases. The V gene end was trimmed by 5 bases and the J gene end by 1 base; junction bases not matched to a gene: 3. CDR3 size: 15 residues. Germline V gene lookup returns CDR1 MNHNY and CDR2 SVGAGI (reference sequence). Here the CDR3 reads CASSGTSGAQETQYF. In DNA form, the CDR3 reads TGTGCCAGCAGTGGGACTAGCGGAGCCCAAGAGACCCAGTACTTC.

The count of this clone is one. V gene TRBV27 combines with J gene TRBJ2-7, with 9 bases identical to TRBD2. Germline V gene lookup returns CDR1 MNHEY and CDR2 SMNVEV (reference sequence). V was clipped by 3 bases and J by 7 bases; unmatched bases: 7. The CDR3 sequence is 14 residues long. The CDR3 bases are TGTGCCAGCAGTTTCCTAGCGGGAATGGGGGAGCAGTACTTC. Translation: CASSFLAGMGEQYF.

The chain employs TRBV10-3 and TRBJ2-4, with TRBD1 identical over 10 bases. The J segment lost 8 bases and the V segment lost 8 bases, leaving 3 bases of the junction unmatched. The CDR3 extends over 12 amino acids. Germline V lookup: CDR1 ENHRY, CDR2 SYGVKD. The CDR3 spells CAIGQGEDIQYF. CDR3 coding DNA: TGTGCCATCGGACAGGGGGAAGACATTCAGTACTTC.

This chain connects TRBV7-2 to TRBJ2-1, with 9 nucleotides matching TRBD2. This CDR3 is built from 16 residues. Per germline, CDR1 SGHTA and CDR2 FQGNSA. Trimming took 4 bases from V and 9 from J; bases not matched to a gene: 13. CDR3 DNA sequence: TGTGCCAGCAGCTCACCTCTAAGCGGGGGGCTTAGTGAGCAGTTCTTC. This sequence encodes CASSSPLSGGLSEQFF.

The rearrangement joins TRBV6-1 to TRBJ2-6; unclear D gene. CDR3 length equals 15 residues. CDR1 and CDR2 (germline): MNHNS, SASEGT. V was trimmed by 7 bases and J by 0 bases, leaving 10 bases between them. This CDR3 is CASTLTLSGANVLTF. CDR3 nucleotide sequence: TGTGCCAGCACCCTGACACTCTCTGGGGCCAACGTCCTGACTTTC.

The chain combines TRBV30 with TRBJ2-3, with D perhaps TRBD1 (5 bases). With 4 bases removed from V and 0 bases from J, the gap between germline ends came to 11 bases. The germline V gene encodes CDR1 GTSNPN and CDR2 SVGIG (reference sequence). The CDR3 runs to 14 residues. The DNA for the CDR3 is TGTGCCTGGAATGAAGGGGCCAGCACAGATACGCAGTATTTT. It is translated as CAWNEGASTDTQYF.

This chain uses TRBV4-2 with TRBJ2-3, with D tentatively TRBD2 (6 bases). The CDR3 is 16 residues long. Per the germline V gene, CDR1 is LGHNA and CDR2 is YNFKEQ. Trimming left V 0 bases short and J 4 bases short, with 14 bases between. The CDR3 nucleotides read TGTGCCAGCAGCCAAGACGGAGGGAGTGGGGCAGATACGCAGTATTTT. Protein: CASSQDGGSGADTQYF.

The J gene is TRBJ1-2, the V gene TRBV7-9; D call uncertain. The CDR3 length is 16 residues. V was trimmed by 5 bases and J by 5 bases, leaving 21 bases between them. Germline lookup yields CDR1 SEHNR and CDR2 FQNEAQ (reference sequence). CDR3 DNA: TGTGCCAGCAGCACCTACATGCAGGTCGGAGGTTATGGCTACACCTTC. It yields the protein CASSTYMQVGGYGYTF.

The CDR3 nucleotides read TGTGCCTGGAGTGTTGGAGGGAAGTCCCAGCCCCAGCATTTT. Protein product: CAWSVGGKSQPQHF. The rearrangement links TRBV30 to TRBJ1-5, with D unclear. CDR1 and CDR2 (germline): GTSNPN, SVGIG (reference sequence). V dropped 0 bases and J dropped 7 bases, with 13 bases sitting between them. The CDR3 sequence is 14 residues long.